These T cell receptor beta chains were read from a single sample in a study of post-analysis software for immune sequencing data. TCRdb processed the PCR reads anew with MiXCR; each CDR3 protein has one entry. The sample has over 150,000 distinct CDR3 sequences, around 36% seen once; the top ten hold under 30%. Sequencing used blood, obtained after autologous hematopoietic stem cell transplantation. Source of these receptors: a girl between 5 and 17 years old with multiple sclerosis. The CDR3 runs from the conserved cysteine through the conserved F or W. The order of the fields is J gene, V gene, D gene, clone size, CDR3 DNA, CDR3 protein. A D gene is named only where the DNA matches it firmly. Clone size is not always given. Where it is, it says once, few, many or a class for expanded clones.

TRBJ1-5	TRBV5-1	NA	NA	TGCGCCAGCAGCTTTGAGGGGATTGGCAATCAGCCCCAGCATTTT	CASSFEGIGNQPQHF
TRBJ1-5	TRBV12-3/TRBV12-4	TRBD1	few	TGTGCCAGCAGTCCAGGGACAGGCGGCAATCAGCCCCAGCATTTT	CASSPGTGGNQPQHF
TRBJ2-6	TRBV12-3/TRBV12-4	TRBD1	NA	TGTGCCAGCAGTTTTACAGGGGAGCTGACTTTC	CASSFTGELTF
TRBJ2-5	TRBV5-1	TRBD1	NA	TGCGCCAGCAGCTTGCGGTCAACAGGGGTTGCAGAGACCCAGTACTTC	CASSLRSTGVAETQYF
TRBJ1-1	TRBV29-1	NA	many	TGCAGCGTTGATCACGGGGCGAACACTGAAGCTTTCTTT	CSVDHGANTEAFF
TRBJ2-3	TRBV5-5	NA	NA	TGTGCCAGCAGCTTCGGCCAGGGACTAGATACGCAGTATTTT	CASSFGQGLDTQYF
TRBJ2-6	TRBV6-1	NA	NA	TGTGCCAGCAGTGGGGAGCGATTTGGGGCCAACGTCCTGACTTTC	CASSGERFGANVLTF
TRBJ2-5	TRBV5-1	NA	few	TGCGCCAGCAGCTTGGATCCGGGGATTACGGAGACCCAGTACTTC	CASSLDPGITETQYF
TRBJ2-1	TRBV6-2/TRBV6-3	TRBD2	NA	TGTGCCAGCAGTTCCCAGAGGGTGGCGGGAGGCCAGGTCTCCTACAATGAGCAGTTCTTC	CASSSQRVAGGQVSYNEQFF
TRBJ2-7	TRBV5-1	NA	NA	TGCGCCAGCAGCTTGAAGTGGGAGAGAACATACGAGCAGTACTTC	CASSLKWERTYEQYF
TRBJ2-1	TRBV12-3/TRBV12-4	TRBD2	NA	TGTGCCAGCAGTTTTGTGAGCGGGACCTACAATGAGCAGTTCTTC	CASSFVSGTYNEQFF
TRBJ2-1	TRBV6-6	NA	many	TGTGCCAGCGGACGGACAGCAAATGAGCAGTTCTTC	CASGRTANEQFF
TRBJ2-7	TRBV6-2/TRBV6-3	NA	NA	TGTGCCAGCATAGACGGACCCTCCTACGAGCAGTACTTC	CASIDGPSYEQYF
TRBJ2-5	TRBV7-2	NA	NA	TGTGCCAGCAGCGCTCTTCGGCAAGAGACCCAGTACTTC	CASSALRQETQYF
TRBJ2-5	TRBV10-3	TRBD1	many	TGTGCCATCAGTACAGGGGGCAACGGGCAGACCCAGTACTTC	CAISTGGNGQTQYF